The rows below give T cell receptor beta chains drawn from one sample of a study of T cell responses to AZD1222 COVID-19 vaccine. Assay used: immunoSEQ multiplex PCR; TCRdb lists only in-frame clones, some missing. The sample includes about 160,000 clones, around nine tenths of them seen just once. The sequences come from peripheral blood, collected on day 0 of AZD1222 vaccination. Every receptor here comes from an adult in good health. CDR3s include the opening cysteine and the closing phenylalanine or tryptophan. The order of the fields is J gene, V gene, D gene, clone size, CDR3 DNA, CDR3 protein. D genes are given only for firm matches. Rows may omit the clone size; those that give it use once, few, many or a size class.

TRBJ2-3 TRBV4-2 TRBD2 few TGTGCCAGCAGCCCGGCCGAGGGCGGGGGGCCCGCAGATACGCAGTATTTT CASSPAEGGGPADTQYF
TRBJ1-3 TRBV7-3 NA NA TGTGCCAGCAGCCCCGCCGGGACATCGGGCTCTGGAAACACCATATATTTT CASSPAGTSGSGNTIYF
TRBJ1-1 TRBV19 NA NA TGTGCCAGTAGTATGTCGGTAGGGATTCGTACTGAAGCTTTCTTT CASSMSVGIRTEAFF
TRBJ2-7 TRBV28 NA NA TGTGCCAGCAGTTTACCGACACCCTACGAGCAGTACTTC CASSLPTPYEQYF
TRBJ2-5 TRBV27 TRBD1 NA TGTGCCAGCAGTTCCACAGGGGGCGGGAAGACCCAGTACTTC CASSSTGGGKTQYF
TRBJ2-5 TRBV18 NA NA TGTGCCAGCTCCCAAGAGACCCAGTACTTC CASSQETQYF
TRBJ1-2 TRBV6-5 NA NA TGTGCCAGCAGTTACGCAGCGTCGGGGACAAGCTACACCTTC CASSYAASGTSYTF
TRBJ1-5 TRBV15 TRBD1 NA TGTGCCACCAGCGCCCAGACAGGGAGCAATCAGCCCCAGCATTTT CATSAQTGSNQPQHF
TRBJ1-1 TRBV3-1/TRBV3-2 NA NA TGTGCCAGCAGCGAACGGTTCGCGGGGACTGAAGCTTTCTTT CASSERFAGTEAFF
TRBJ2-2 TRBV6-2/TRBV6-3 NA NA TGTGCCAGCAGTTTTCAAGCAGGGTTCTCCGGGGAGCTGTTTTTT CASSFQAGFSGELFF
TRBJ1-1 TRBV6-5 NA NA TGTGCCAGCAGTTACCGGGACGGCGCCACTGAAGCTTTCTTT CASSYRDGATEAFF
TRBJ1-3 TRBV5-6 NA NA TGTGCCAGCAGCTGGGGGAGGAGCTCTGGAAACACCATATATTTT CASSWGRSSGNTIYF
TRBJ1-1 TRBV28 TRBD1 NA TGTGCCAGCAGTTCAGGGGGCACTGAAGCTTTCTTT CASSSGGTEAFF
TRBJ1-2 TRBV7-8 TRBD1 once TGTGCCAGCAGCCCGCCGGGACAGATGTTAACGGACTATGGCTACACCTTC CASSPPGQMLTDYGYTF
TRBJ2-7 TRBV6-1 TRBD1 NA TGTGCCAGCAGTGAAGGAGCAGGGGACAGGGACTACGAGCAGTACTTC CASSEGAGDRDYEQYF
TRBJ1-5 TRBV28 NA NA TGTGCCAGCAGTTTAAGGGGGGTCCAGCCCCAGCATTTT CASSLRGVQPQHF
TRBJ2-7 TRBV28 TRBD1 NA TGTGCCAGCGGAAGAAGACAGGGATTCTACGAGCAGTACTTC CASGRRQGFYEQYF
TRBJ1-1 TRBV28 NA NA TGTGCCAGCAGTTTATGGACAAATATGAACACTGAAGCTTTCTTT CASSLWTNMNTEAFF
TRBJ1-1 TRBV18 NA few TGTGCCAGCTCACCACCGTCGGTCGGCACTGAAGCTTTCTTT CASSPPSVGTEAFF
TRBJ1-5 TRBV30 NA NA TGTGCCTGGAGCCTGAGACGGAATCAGCCCCAGCATTTT CAWSLRRNQPQHF
TRBJ1-5 TRBV6-2/TRBV6-3 NA NA TGTGCCAGCAGTTACAGGGACTATCAGCCCCAGCATTTT CASSYRDYQPQHF
TRBJ2-3 TRBV6-2/TRBV6-3 TRBD2 NA TGTGCCAGCAGTTACGGGGCTAGCGGGGGACTCACAGATACGCAGTATTTT CASSYGASGGLTDTQYF
TRBJ1-2 TRBV18 NA NA TGTGCCAGCTCCCGCGGGGAGGATCCCCTCTATGGCTACACCTTC CASSRGEDPLYGYTF
TRBJ1-5 TRBV6-5 TRBD1 NA TGTGCCAGCAAAGAACAGGGGGAAAATCAGCCCCAGCATTTT CASKEQGENQPQHF
TRBJ2-2 TRBV6-1 TRBD1 NA TGTGCCAGCAGCTTTAGACAGGGGAACACCGGGGAGCTGTTTTTT CASSFRQGNTGELFF
TRBJ1-2 TRBV3-1/TRBV3-2 NA NA TGTGCCAGCAGCCAAGAGCCATGGGATGGCTACACCTTC CASSQEPWDGYTF
TRBJ2-5 TRBV6-5 TRBD1 NA TGTGCCAGCAGTTACTCGGCAGGGGGTGGGCAAGAGACCCAGTACTTC CASSYSAGGGQETQYF
TRBJ1-1 TRBV4-1 TRBD1 many TGCGCCAGCAGGCCGACAGGGGTCACTGAAGCTTTCTTT CASRPTGVTEAFF
TRBJ1-1 TRBV18 NA NA TGTGCCAGCTCACCTTTATCAGAGAACACTGAAGCTTTCTTT CASSPLSENTEAFF
TRBJ1-2 TRBV7-9 NA NA TGTGCCAGCTCCCGGATACGAGTCGGCTACACCTTC CASSRIRVGYTF
TRBJ2-7 TRBV28 TRBD1 NA TGTGCCAGCAGTTTAGGGGGACAGGGGATTGAGCAGTACTTC CASSLGGQGIEQYF
TRBJ1-1 TRBV6-5 NA NA TGTGCCAGCAACAACATCCTATTGACAGAAGAAGCTTTCTTT CASNNILLTEEAFF
TRBJ2-5 TRBV6-2/TRBV6-3 TRBD1 NA TGTGCCAGCAGTTATTGGGGACAGGCCTTTAAAGAGACCCAGTACTTC CASSYWGQAFKETQYF
TRBJ1-5 TRBV19 NA NA TGTGCCAGTACCTTGACAAACGAGAATAATCAGCCCCAGCATTTT CASTLTNENNQPQHF
TRBJ2-7 TRBV6-5 TRBD2 NA TGTGCCAGCAGCCCAAGCGGGGGAGTAGTCTACGAGCAGTACTTC CASSPSGGVVYEQYF
TRBJ1-2 TRBV2 NA NA TGTGCCAGCATGGATGGTGGCTACACCTTC CASMDGGYTF
TRBJ1-6 TRBV2 NA NA TGTGCCAGCAGTGAATACGGGAATAATTCACCCCTCCACTTT CASSEYGNNSPLHF
TRBJ1-1 TRBV7-2 NA NA TGTGCCAGCAGCTTAGGGCAGGGAACTGAAGCTTTCTTT CASSLGQGTEAFF
TRBJ1-1 TRBV5-1 TRBD1 NA TGCGCCAGCAGCTTGGGGCCGGGACAGGGACCCTTTTGGGACACTGAAGCTTTCTTT CASSLGPGQGPFWDTEAFF
TRBJ1-1 TRBV4-1 NA NA TGCGCCAGCAGCCAACCGGGACGCGCGAACACTGAAGCTTTCTTT CASSQPGRANTEAFF
TRBJ1-4 TRBV3-1/TRBV3-2 NA NA TGTGCCAGCAGTCCAAGGAAAGGCGGCGATGAAAAACTGTTTTTT CASSPRKGGDEKLFF
TRBJ1-1 TRBV7-9 TRBD1 NA TGTGCCAGCAGCTTGGAGGGACAGAGGAACACTGAAGCTTTCTTT CASSLEGQRNTEAFF
TRBJ1-2 TRBV2 TRBD1 NA TGTGCCAGCAGCCTAACAGGGGCTGGCTACACCTTC CASSLTGAGYTF
TRBJ2-3 TRBV4-2 NA NA TGTGCCAGCAGCCAGGGAGTTCTAGCGCCCGGCACAGATACGCAGTATTTT CASSQGVLAPGTDTQYF
TRBJ1-2 TRBV7-8 NA NA TGTGCCAGCAGCTTGACCTTTACGGGGGAGTCTGGCTACACCTTC CASSLTFTGESGYTF
TRBJ1-5 TRBV27 NA NA TGTGCCAGTCGAACTGGAGATCAGCCCCAGCATTTT CASRTGDQPQHF
TRBJ1-2 TRBV6-2/TRBV6-3 NA NA TGTGCCAGCAGTTCCCGTCAAATAGCGTCGGACCCAGCTAACTATGGCTACACCTTC CASSSRQIASDPANYGYTF
TRBJ2-3 TRBV7-3 NA NA TGTGCCAGCAGCTCCGAAGGTTTTACGCAGTATTTT CASSSEGFTQYF
TRBJ1-1 TRBV6-1 NA NA TGTGCCAGCAGTGAAAGGGTCGCGGGAGCTTTCTTT CASSERVAGAFF